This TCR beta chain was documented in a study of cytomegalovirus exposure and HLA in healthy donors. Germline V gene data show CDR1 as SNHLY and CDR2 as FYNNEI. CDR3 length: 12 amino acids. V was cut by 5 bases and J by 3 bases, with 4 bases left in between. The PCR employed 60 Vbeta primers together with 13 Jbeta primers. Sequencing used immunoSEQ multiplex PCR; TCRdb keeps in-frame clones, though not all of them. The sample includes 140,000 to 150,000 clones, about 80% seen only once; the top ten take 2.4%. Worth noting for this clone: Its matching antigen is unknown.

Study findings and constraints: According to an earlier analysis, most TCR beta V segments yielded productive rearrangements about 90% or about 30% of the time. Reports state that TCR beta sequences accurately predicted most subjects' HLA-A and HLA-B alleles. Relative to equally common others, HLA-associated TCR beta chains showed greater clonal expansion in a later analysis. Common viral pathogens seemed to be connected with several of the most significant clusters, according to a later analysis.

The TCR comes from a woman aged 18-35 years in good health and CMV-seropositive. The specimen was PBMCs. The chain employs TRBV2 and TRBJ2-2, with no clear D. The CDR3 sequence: CASSRDTGELFF. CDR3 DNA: TGTGCCAGCAGTCGCGACACCGGGGAGCTGTTTTTT.